Shown below are 21 T cell receptor beta chains from a single sample sequenced in a study of blood T cell dynamics during melanoma immunotherapy. Using immunoSEQ multiplex PCR, the repertoire was profiled, and TCRdb retains in-frame clones only, with some absent. The sample consists of about 3,600 clones, approximately 96% of them appearing once. Time point reported: week 3, after first cycle of checkpoint inhibitor. The specimen comprised effector memory CD8+ T cells from blood, sampled from a patient treated with checkpoint blockade. The receptors shown here come from a human donor with melanoma.

The chain joins TRBV28 to TRBJ2-7; tentative D call: TRBD1 (6 bases). Germline V CDR1 and CDR2: MDHEN, SYDVKM. This CDR3 spans 16 amino acids. V was pared by 5 bases and J by 0 bases, with 17 bases between. The chain's CDR3 is CASSRPRQVSSYEQYF. The CDR3 coding sequence is TGTGCCAGCAGTCGGCCACGACAGGTTAGCTCCTACGAGCAGTACTTC.

CDR3 in DNA: TGTGCCAGTAGTATCTCCGTAGGTGGCTCACCCCTCCACTTT. It yields the protein CASSISVGGSPLHF. This rearrangement joins TRBV19 to TRBJ1-6; D gene uncertain. The CDR3 is made up of 14 amino acids. Germline loops: CDR1 LNHDA, CDR2 SQIVND (reference sequence). The V end lost 3 bases, the J end lost 10 bases, and 13 bases lay between the germline ends.

V is TRBV7-6 and J is TRBJ1-4; 7 bases are a match to TRBD1. V gave up 5 bases and J gave up 5 bases; unmatched junction bases: 5. This CDR3 region has 14 residues. The germline V gene has CDR1 SGHVS and CDR2 FNYEAQ. Written as DNA, the CDR3 is TGTGCCAGCAGCGCGGGACAGAGGAATGAAAAACTGTTTTTT. It yields the protein CASSAGQRNEKLFF. The whole variable domain, remainder taken from reference TRBV7-6 and TRBJ1-4, is GAGVSQSPRYKVTKRGQDVALRCDPISGHVSLYWYRQALGQGPEFLTYFNYEAQQDKSGLPNDRFSAERPEGSISTLTIQRTEQRDSAMYRCASSAGQRNEKLFFGSGTQLSVL.

The chain combines TRBV9 with TRBJ2-1; D tentatively fits TRBD1 or TRBD2 (6 bases each). The germline CDR1 and CDR2 sequences are SGDLS and YYNGEE. With 4 bases removed from V and 9 bases from J, the gap between germline ends came to 20 bases. CDR3 length: 15 amino acids. The CDR3: CASSTQRRGGTEQFF. The CDR3 DNA reads as TGTGCCAGCAGCACCCAACGCAGGGGAGGCACTGAGCAGTTCTTC.

V and J are TRBV28 and TRBJ1-5; maybe TRBD1 (6 bases). Trimming removed 7 bases from V and 1 base from J, with 11 bases in between. Germline V gives CDR1 MDHEN, CDR2 SYDVKM. This CDR3 region has 14 residues. CDR3 loop: CASNWGLSNQPQHF. CDR3 coding DNA: TGTGCCAGCAATTGGGGGCTGAGCAATCAGCCCCAGCATTTT.

This clone was counted a few times. The V gene is TRBV28, the J gene TRBJ1-2, with TRBD1 identical over 11 bases. This CDR3 comprises 13 residues. V gave up 6 bases and J gave up 7 bases; unmatched junction bases: 4. Per the germline V gene, CDR1 is MDHEN and CDR2 is SYDVKM. CDR3 sequence reads: CASRGQGDGGYTF. CDR3 coding DNA: TGTGCCAGCAGGGGACAGGGGGATGGTGGCTACACCTTC.

V and J are TRBV4-1 and TRBJ1-1; a possible D gene is TRBD1 (6 bases). Germline lookup yields CDR1 MGHRA and CDR2 YSYEKL. V was trimmed by 3 bases and J by 6 bases, leaving 20 bases between them. The CDR3 is 16 residues long. In nucleotides, the CDR3 is TGCGCCAGCAGCCAGACAGGAAACCCCGGGATCCCTGAAGCTTTCTTT. The encoded protein is CASSQTGNPGIPEAFF.

Here the CDR3 reads CASSVSGGEAFF. In nucleotides, the CDR3 is TGTGCCAGCAGCGTAAGTGGGGGTGAAGCTTTCTTT. The chain joins TRBV9 to TRBJ1-1, with D possibly matching TRBD1 (5 bases). CDR3 length: 12 amino acids. Germline assignment: CDR1 SGDLS and CDR2 YYNGEE. Deletions cut 1 base from V and 7 bases from J, with 8 bases between. The variable domain in full, with the rest retrieved from reference TRBV9 and TRBJ1-1, is DSGVTQTPKHLITATGQRVTLRCSPRSGDLSVYWYQQSLDQGLQFLIQYYNGEERAKGNILERFSAQQFPDLHSELNLSSLELGDSALYFCASSVSGGEAFFGQGTRLTVV.

The chain employs TRBV7-6 and TRBJ1-5; 7 nucleotides line up with TRBD1. With V trimmed by 3 bases and J by 4 bases, 9 bases remained unmatched. The CDR3 loop spans 16 amino acids. Germline V gene data show CDR1 as SGHVS and CDR2 as FNYEAQ. CDR3 in DNA: TGTGCCAGCAGCTTGGGGAGGGGGCGGTCGAATCAGCCCCAGCATTTT. It codes for CASSLGRGRSNQPQHF.

The V and J genes are TRBV7-2 and TRBJ2-1, with D perhaps assigned TRBD1 or TRBD2 (6 bases each). V was trimmed by 0 bases and J by 0 bases, leaving 15 bases between them. The CDR3 is 18 amino acids. Per germline, CDR1 SGHTA and CDR2 FQGNSA. CDR3 in amino acids: CASSLAVGGLSSYNEQFF. The CDR3, as DNA: TGTGCCAGCAGCTTAGCAGTAGGGGGACTGAGCTCCTACAATGAGCAGTTCTTC. Filled out from reference TRBV7-2 and TRBJ2-1, the complete variable domain reads GAGVSQSPSNKVTEKGKDVELRCDPISGHTALYWYRQSLGQGLEFLIYFQGNSAPDKSGLPSDRFSAERTGGSVSTLTIQRTQQEDSAVYLCASSLAVGGLSSYNEQFFGPGTRLTVL.

J is TRBJ2-7 and V is TRBV6-1; 8 nucleotides agree with TRBD2. The J segment lost 2 bases and the V segment lost 3 bases, leaving 0 bases of the junction unmatched. The CDR3 runs 13 residues. Germline assignment: CDR1 MNHNS and CDR2 SASEGT. The CDR3 loop reads CASSDGGAYEQYF. The CDR3 bases are TGTGCCAGCAGTGACGGGGGGGCCTACGAGCAGTACTTC.

The CDR3 DNA reads as TGCGCCAGCAGCCAAGGGTCCGGGATTACCTACGAGCAGTACTTC. Translation: CASSQGSGITYEQYF. V usage is TRBV4-1 and J usage is TRBJ2-7; TRBD2 is a possible D gene (5 bases). Per the germline V gene, CDR1 is MGHRA and CDR2 is YSYEKL. Deletions cut 1 base from V and 2 bases from J, with 12 bases between. This CDR3 is 15 amino acids long.

J is TRBJ2-5 and V is TRBV27; TRBD1 is a possible D gene (5 bases). This CDR3 comprises 14 residues. CDR1 is MNHEY and CDR2 is SMNVEV in the germline V gene (reference sequence). V was clipped by 6 bases and J by 4 bases, with 15 bases between them. CDR3 region: CASRGQAVRETQYF. In nucleotides, the CDR3 is TGTGCCAGCAGGGGGCAGGCGGTTCGAGAGACCCAGTACTTC.

V usage is TRBV4-1 and J usage is TRBJ2-7; 8 bases are shared with TRBD2. The CDR3 length is 18 residues. Germline V lookup: CDR1 MGHRA, CDR2 YSYEKL. The V gene end was trimmed by 0 bases and the J gene end by 0 bases; junction bases not matched to a gene: 10. The DNA for the CDR3 is TGCGCCAGCAGCCAAGATCATGTTGAGGCGGGGGGCTCCTACGAGCAGTACTTC. Encoded protein: CASSQDHVEAGGSYEQYF.

This chain links TRBV27 with TRBJ2-7; D is unresolved. Trimming left V 6 bases short and J 3 bases short, with 12 bases between. Germline V gene sequence: CDR1 MNHEY, CDR2 SMNVEV (reference sequence). The CDR3 loop spans 13 amino acids. CDR3: CASSVKVYYEQYF. The CDR3 region has the DNA TGTGCCAGCAGCGTCAAGGTTTACTACGAGCAGTACTTC.

This clone is a singleton in its sample. The chain couples TRBV7-6 to TRBJ2-1; the D call may be TRBD1 or TRBD2 (5 bases each). CDR3 length equals 15 residues. Germline CDR1 and CDR2: SGHVS and FNYEAQ. Trimming removed 2 bases from V and 6 bases from J, with 14 bases in between. Here the CDR3 reads CASSLTGDGGNEQFF. CDR3 bases: TGTGCCAGCAGCTTAACTGGGGACGGCGGCAATGAGCAGTTCTTC.

This chain links TRBV20-1 with TRBJ1-2; the D is unclear. Per germline, CDR1 DFQATT and CDR2 SNEGSKA (reference sequence). Trimming stripped 3 bases from V and 3 bases from J, with 5 bases between. The length of the CDR3 is 11 residues. The DNA of the CDR3 is TGCAGTGCTAGGTCAGACTATGGCTACACCTTC. Its translation is CSARSDYGYTF.

This chain connects TRBV28 to TRBJ2-7; TRBD2 might be the D (5 bases). This CDR3 has 14 residues. Germline values: CDR1 MDHEN, CDR2 SYDVKM. The V end was cut by 1 base, the J end by 2 bases, with 9 bases between. The CDR3, as DNA: TGTGCCAGCAGTTTATCCGGGAACCCCTACGAGCAGTACTTC. Translating gives CASSLSGNPYEQYF.

This chain links TRBV15 with TRBJ2-1; the D is unclear. CDR1 and CDR2 (germline): LNHNV, YYDKDF (reference sequence). The ends were cut back, 3 bases at V and 0 bases at J, with 15 bases in the middle. The CDR3 is 17 residues long. The CDR3 loop is CATSRALADLSYNEQFF. The DNA of the CDR3 is TGTGCCACCAGCAGGGCACTTGCGGACCTCTCCTACAATGAGCAGTTCTTC.

The rearrangement links TRBV6-5 to TRBJ2-1; D may correspond to TRBD1 or TRBD2 (5 bases each). Germline-derived CDR1 and CDR2 are MNHEY and SVGAGI. The length of the CDR3 is 13 residues. The V and J ends lost 2 bases and 10 bases respectively, with 12 bases between them. Written as DNA, the CDR3 is TGTGCCAGCAGTTACGGGGACGAGGAGGAGCAGTTCTTC. Translating it yields CASSYGDEEEQFF.

V and J are TRBV27 and TRBJ2-1; D remains unclear. Trimming cost V 6 bases and J 7 bases, with 10 bases left between them. The CDR3 runs to 12 residues. Germline CDR1 and CDR2: MNHEY and SMNVEV (reference sequence). The CDR3 sequence: CASSSIHNEQFF. CDR3 nucleotide sequence: TGTGCCAGCAGCAGCATCCATAATGAGCAGTTCTTC.